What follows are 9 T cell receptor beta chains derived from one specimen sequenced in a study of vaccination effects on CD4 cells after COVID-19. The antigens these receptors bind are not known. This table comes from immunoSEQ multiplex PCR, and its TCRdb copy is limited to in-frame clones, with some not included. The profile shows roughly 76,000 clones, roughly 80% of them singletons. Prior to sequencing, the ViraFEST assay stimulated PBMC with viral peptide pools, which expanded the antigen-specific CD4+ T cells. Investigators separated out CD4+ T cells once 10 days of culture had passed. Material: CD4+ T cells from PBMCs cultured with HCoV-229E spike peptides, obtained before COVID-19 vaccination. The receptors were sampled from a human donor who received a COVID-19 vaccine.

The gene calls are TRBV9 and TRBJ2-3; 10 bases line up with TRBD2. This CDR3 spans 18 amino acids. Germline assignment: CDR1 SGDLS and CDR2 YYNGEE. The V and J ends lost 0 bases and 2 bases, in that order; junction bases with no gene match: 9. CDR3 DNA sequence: TGTGCCAGCAGCGTAGTATCGCCTAGCGGGGGATACACAGATACGCAGTATTTT. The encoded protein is CASSVVSPSGGYTDTQYF.

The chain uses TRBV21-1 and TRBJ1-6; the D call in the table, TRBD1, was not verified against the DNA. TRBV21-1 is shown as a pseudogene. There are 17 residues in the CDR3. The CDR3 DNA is TGTGCCAGCAGCTTCAAAGGGGCCGGGACAGGGGGCCTACCCCTCCACTTT. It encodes CASSFKGAGTGGLPLHF.

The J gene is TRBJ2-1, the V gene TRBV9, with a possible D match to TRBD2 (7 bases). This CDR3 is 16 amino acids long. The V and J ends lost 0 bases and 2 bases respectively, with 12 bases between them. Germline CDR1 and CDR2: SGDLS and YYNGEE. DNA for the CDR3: TGTGCCAGCAGCGTAGGTAGGGGGGGCACCTACAATGAGCAGTTCTTC. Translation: CASSVGRGGTYNEQFF.

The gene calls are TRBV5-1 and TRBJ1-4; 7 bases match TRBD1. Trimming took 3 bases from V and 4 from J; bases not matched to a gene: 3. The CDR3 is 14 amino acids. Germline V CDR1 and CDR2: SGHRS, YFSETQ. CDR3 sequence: CASSWGQLNEKLFF. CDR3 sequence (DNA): TGCGCCAGCAGCTGGGGACAGCTTAATGAAAAACTGTTTTTT.

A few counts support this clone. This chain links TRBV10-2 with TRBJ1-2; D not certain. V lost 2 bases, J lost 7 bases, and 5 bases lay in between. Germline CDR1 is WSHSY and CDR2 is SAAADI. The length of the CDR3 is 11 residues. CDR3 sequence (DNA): TGCGCCAGCAGTGAGGGCACTGGCTACACCTTC. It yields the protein CASSEGTGYTF.

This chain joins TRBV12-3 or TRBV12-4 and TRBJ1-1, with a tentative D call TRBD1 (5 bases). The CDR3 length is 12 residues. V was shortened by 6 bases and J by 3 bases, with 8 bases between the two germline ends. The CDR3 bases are TGTGCCAGCAGGGGGGGGTACACTGAAGCTTTCTTT. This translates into CASRGGYTEAFF.

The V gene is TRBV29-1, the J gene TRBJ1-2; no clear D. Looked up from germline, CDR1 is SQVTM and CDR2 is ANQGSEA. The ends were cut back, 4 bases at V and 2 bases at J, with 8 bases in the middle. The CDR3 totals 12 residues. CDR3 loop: CSVVSGNYGYTF. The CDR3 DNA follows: TGCAGCGTTGTCTCCGGAAACTATGGCTACACCTTC.

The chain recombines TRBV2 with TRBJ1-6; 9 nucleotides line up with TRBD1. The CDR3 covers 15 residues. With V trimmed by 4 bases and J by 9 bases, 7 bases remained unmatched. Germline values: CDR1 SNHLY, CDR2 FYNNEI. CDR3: CASSVQGAATSPLHF. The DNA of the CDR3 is TGTGCCAGCAGTGTACAGGGGGCGGCAACTTCACCCCTCCACTTT.

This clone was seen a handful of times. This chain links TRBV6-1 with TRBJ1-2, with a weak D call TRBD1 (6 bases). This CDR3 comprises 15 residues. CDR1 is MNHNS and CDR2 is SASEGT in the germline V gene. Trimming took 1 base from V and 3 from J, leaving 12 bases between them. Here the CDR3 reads CASSEVQGSYYGYTF. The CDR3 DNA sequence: TGTGCCAGCAGTGAAGTCCAGGGGTCATACTATGGCTACACCTTC.